This T cell receptor beta chain appears in the sequencing data of a study of blood T cells in healthy people across ages. Using a J-beta primer mix together with a sample-barcoded 5' primer, a second PCR was run for about 6 to 12 cycles. From the 5' RACE reads, TCRdb called clonotypes with MiXCR, one entry per CDR3 protein. The table shows 1.5 million to 2 million distinct CDR3 sequences, with around half occurring only once. Trimming stripped 10 bases from V and 6 bases from J, with 13 bases between. The CDR3 is made up of 12 amino acids. CDR1 and CDR2 from the germline V gene are SGHAT and FQNNGV. The sample was blood. V gene TRBV11-2 combines with J gene TRBJ2-1, with D tentatively TRBD2 (6 bases). The source is a woman between 35 and 50 years old in good health. Here the CDR3 reads CANGAGGNEQFF. CDR3 nucleotide sequence: TGTGCCAATGGAGCCGGGGGCAATGAGCAGTTCTTC.